This T cell receptor (beta chain) was sequenced for a study of post-analysis software for immune sequencing data. Included in the TCR beta cDNA libraries were unique molecular identifiers. MiXCR was run by TCRdb on the PCR reads, yielding one entry per CDR3 protein. The data show about 430,000 distinct CDR3 sequences, roughly 38% seen once. Only a few counts were recorded for this clonotype. Its matching antigen is unknown. General study results and limits: TRBV segments more frequent in patients than in controls numbered five and included TRBV5-6, TRBV5-1 and TRBV20-1.

The V gene's germline CDR1 is SGHDT and CDR2 YYEEEE. The germline V and J ends were trimmed by 1 base and 2 bases, with 15 bases remaining between them. The CDR3 runs to 16 residues. J is TRBJ2-5 and V is TRBV5-6; D call uncertain. This TCR was recovered from a girl aged 2 to 9 with multiple sclerosis. Sequencing used blood. CDR3 sequence reads: CASSLLPGLRQETQYF. The CDR3 DNA reads TGTGCCAGCAGCTTGTTGCCCGGTCTAAGACAAGAGACCCAGTACTTC.